One TCR beta chain is described in this entry. Its antigen is as yet unknown. Prepared TCR beta cDNA libraries contained unique molecular identifiers. Each CDR3 protein is one row after TCRdb ran MiXCR on the PCR reads. The profile covers some 690,000 distinct CDR3 sequences, with roughly 27% appearing a single time and around 0.56% taken by the ten largest. These data originate in a study of post-analysis software for immune sequencing data. V trimming: 0 bases; J trimming: 9 bases; junction bases outside the gene matches: 2. Germline V lookup: CDR1 SGHDT, CDR2 YYEEEE. This CDR3 has 12 residues. General study results and limits: Controls showed lower frequencies than patients for roughly five TRBV segments, and TRBV5-6, TRBV5-1 and TRBV20-1 were among these.

The sequence came from a girl aged 5-17 years with multiple sclerosis. Sequencing was done on a sample of blood. The chain combines TRBV5-6 with TRBJ2-5, with TRBD2 identical over 7 bases. The CDR3, as DNA: TGTGCCAGCAGCTTGGGGGCGGGAGCCCAGTACTTC. Protein sequence: CASSLGAGAQYF. The complete variable domain, with remaining parts taken from reference TRBV5-6 and TRBJ2-5, reads DAGVTQSPTHLIKTRGQQVTLRCSPKSGHDTVSWYQQALGQGPQFIFQYYEEEERQRGNFPDRFSGHQFPNYSSELNVNALLLGDSALYLCASSLGAGAQYFGPGTRLLVL.